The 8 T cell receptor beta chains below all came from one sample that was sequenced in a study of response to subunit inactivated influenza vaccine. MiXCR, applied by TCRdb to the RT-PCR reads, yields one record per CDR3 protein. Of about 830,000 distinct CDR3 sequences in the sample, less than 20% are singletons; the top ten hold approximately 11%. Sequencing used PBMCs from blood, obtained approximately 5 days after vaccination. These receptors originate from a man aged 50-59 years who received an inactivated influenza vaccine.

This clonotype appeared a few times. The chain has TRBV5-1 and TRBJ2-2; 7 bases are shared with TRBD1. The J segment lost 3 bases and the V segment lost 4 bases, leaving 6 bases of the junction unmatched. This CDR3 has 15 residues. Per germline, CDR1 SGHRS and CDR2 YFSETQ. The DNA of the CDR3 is TGCGCCAGCAGCACGACAGGGTCCGACACCGGGGAGCTGTTTTTT. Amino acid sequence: CASSTTGSDTGELFF.

The CDR3 region is CASSPWTSASTDTQYF. CDR3 DNA: TGCGCCAGCAGCCCCTGGACTAGCGCTAGCACAGATACGCAGTATTTT. V and J are TRBV4-3 and TRBJ2-3, with 9 bases identical to TRBD2. There are 16 residues in the CDR3. The ends lost 4 bases at V and 0 bases at J; junction bases unmatched: 5. Germline CDR1 is LGHNA and CDR2 is YSLEER.

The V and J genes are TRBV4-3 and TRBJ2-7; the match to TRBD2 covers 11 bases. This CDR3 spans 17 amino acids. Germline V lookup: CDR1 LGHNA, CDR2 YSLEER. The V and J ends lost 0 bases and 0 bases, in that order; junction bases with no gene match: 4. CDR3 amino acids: CASSQELAGGLSYEQYF. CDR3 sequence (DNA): TGCGCCAGCAGCCAAGAGCTAGCGGGGGGTCTCTCCTACGAGCAGTACTTC.

CDR3 bases: TGCGCCAGCAGCCATCGTCACGCAGCGGGGGGGGTCTTCGCCGGGGAGCTGTTTTTT. Encoded protein: CASSHRHAAGGVFAGELFF. The chain couples TRBV4-3 to TRBJ2-2; 10 bases align to TRBD2. Germline V gene sequence: CDR1 LGHNA, CDR2 YSLEER. V was pared by 3 bases and J by 6 bases, with 16 bases of the junction left unmatched. The CDR3 contains 19 residues.

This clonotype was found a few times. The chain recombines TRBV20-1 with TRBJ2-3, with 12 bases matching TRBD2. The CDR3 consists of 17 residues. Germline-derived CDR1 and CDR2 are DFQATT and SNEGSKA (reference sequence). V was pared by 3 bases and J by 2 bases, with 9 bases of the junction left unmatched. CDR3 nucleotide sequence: TGCAGTGCTAGTAGACCTGGACTAGCGGGGTTCACAGATACGCAGTATTTT. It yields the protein CSASRPGLAGFTDTQYF.

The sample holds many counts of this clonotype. The CDR3 loop is CASNPRQGGAYEQYF. In DNA, the CDR3 is TGTGCCAGCAACCCCCGACAGGGTGGAGCCTACGAGCAGTACTTC. The V gene is TRBV6-1, the J gene TRBJ2-7; 7 nucleotides align to TRBD1. V lost 7 bases, J lost 2 bases, and 11 bases stayed unmatched. The CDR3 is 15 residues long. Germline V gene data show CDR1 as MNHNS and CDR2 as SASEGT.

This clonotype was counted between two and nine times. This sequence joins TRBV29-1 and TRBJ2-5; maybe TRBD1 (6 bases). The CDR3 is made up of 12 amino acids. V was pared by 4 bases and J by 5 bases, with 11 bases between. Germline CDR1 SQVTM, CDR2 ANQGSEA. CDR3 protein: CSVAGTRETQYF. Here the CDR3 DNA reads TGCAGCGTTGCCGGGACACGGGAGACCCAGTACTTC. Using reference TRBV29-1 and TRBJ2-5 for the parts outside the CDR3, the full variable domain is SAVISQKPSRDICQRGTSLTIQCQVDSQVTMMFWYRQQPGQSLTLIATANQGSEATYESGFVIDKFPISRPNLTFSTLTVSNMSPEDSSIYLCSVAGTRETQYFGPGTRLLVL.

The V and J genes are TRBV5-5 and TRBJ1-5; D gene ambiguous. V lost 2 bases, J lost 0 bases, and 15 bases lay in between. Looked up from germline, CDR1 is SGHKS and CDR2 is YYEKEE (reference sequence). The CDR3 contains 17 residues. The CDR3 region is CASSFEGLLYSNQPQHF. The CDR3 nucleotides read TGTGCCAGCAGCTTTGAGGGATTGCTATATAGCAATCAGCCCCAGCATTTT.